This T cell receptor beta chain originates from a study of control samples from healthy donors and cancer patients. Generated by immunoSEQ multiplex PCR, the TCRdb table keeps only in-frame clones and is missing some. The sample consists of roughly 94,000 clones, approximately 84% of them appearing once. There are 18 residues in the CDR3. With 1 base clipped from V and 6 bases from J, the junction kept 14 bases outside the gene matches. The germline V gene has CDR1 LGHNA and CDR2 YNFKEQ. The gene calls are TRBV4-2 and TRBJ2-3; 9 positions match TRBD2. Sequencing used PBMCs. This receptor was identified in a man in his 70s with lung cancer. CDR3 coding DNA: TGTGCCAGCAGCCAAGGCTCCATCCTAGCGGGGTTCGCCGATACGCAGTATTTT. This sequence encodes CASSQGSILAGFADTQYF.